This TCR beta chain comes out of a study of blood T cells in healthy people across ages. Findings and caveats of the study: Higher diversity and more naive CD4+ cells were features of long-lived donors, compared to aged donors. Unsorted PBMCs prevented conclusive naive versus antigen-experienced comparison.

Each sample yielded at least 5 micrograms of PBMC total RNA. Combining a sample-barcoded 5' primer with a J-beta primer mix, a second PCR ran for about 6 to 11 cycles. TCRdb ran MiXCR on the 5' RACE reads and lists one entry per CDR3 protein. This table has 850,000 to 1,100,000 distinct CDR3 sequences, around two fifths appearing once. V lost 4 bases and J 7 bases, leaving 14 bases between the germline ends. This CDR3 contains 14 residues. In germline, CDR1 is MNHEY, CDR2 SMNVEV (reference sequence). As regards this clonotype: The antigen is not known.

Sequencing was carried out using blood. This receptor was obtained from a man between 18 and 35 years old in good health. This rearrangement joins TRBV27 to TRBJ2-1; tentatively, D is TRBD1 (5 bases). The CDR3 nucleotides are TGTGCCAGCAGTTCCCTAGGGGATTTAAATGAGCAGTTCTTC. Translating it yields CASSSLGDLNEQFF.